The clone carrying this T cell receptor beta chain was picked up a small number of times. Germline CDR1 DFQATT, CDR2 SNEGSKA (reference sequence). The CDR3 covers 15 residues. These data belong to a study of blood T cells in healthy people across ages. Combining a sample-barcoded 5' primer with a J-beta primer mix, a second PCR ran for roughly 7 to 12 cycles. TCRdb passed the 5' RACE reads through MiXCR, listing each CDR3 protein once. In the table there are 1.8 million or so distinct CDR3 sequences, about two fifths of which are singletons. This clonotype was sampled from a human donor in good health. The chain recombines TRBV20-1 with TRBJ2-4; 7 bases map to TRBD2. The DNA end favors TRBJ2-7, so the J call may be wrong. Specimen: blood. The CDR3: CSARDKLAATYEQYF. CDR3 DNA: TGCAGTGCTAGAGATAAGCTAGCGGCCACCTACGAGCAGTACTTC.